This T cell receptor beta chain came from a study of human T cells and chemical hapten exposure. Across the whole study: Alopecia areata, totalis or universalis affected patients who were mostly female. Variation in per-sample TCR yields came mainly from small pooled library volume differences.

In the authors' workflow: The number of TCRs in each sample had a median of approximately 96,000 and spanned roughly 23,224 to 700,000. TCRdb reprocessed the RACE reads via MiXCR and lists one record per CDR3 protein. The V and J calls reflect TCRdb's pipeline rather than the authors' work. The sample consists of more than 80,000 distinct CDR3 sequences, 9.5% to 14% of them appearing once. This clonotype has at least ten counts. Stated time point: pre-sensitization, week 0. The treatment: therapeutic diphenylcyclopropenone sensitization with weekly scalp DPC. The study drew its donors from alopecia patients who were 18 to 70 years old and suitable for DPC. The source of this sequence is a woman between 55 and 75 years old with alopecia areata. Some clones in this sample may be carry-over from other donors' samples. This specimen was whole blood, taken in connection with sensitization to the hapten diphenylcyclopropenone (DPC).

The CDR3 spells CASSIDRGQNVDEQFF. The CDR3 DNA is TGTGCCAGCAGCATAGACAGGGGGCAAAATGTGGATGAGCAGTTCTTC. V usage is TRBV7-9 and J usage is TRBJ2-1; 10 bases are shared with TRBD1. The germline gives CDR1 SEHNR, CDR2 FQNEAQ (reference sequence). After removal of 5 bases from V and 8 bases from J, the junction contained 12 bases not matched to a gene. The CDR3 runs to 16 residues.